One sample yielded the 13 T cell receptor beta chains listed below, sequenced in a study of T cells after yellow fever vaccination. TCRdb re-derived calls from the 5' RACE reads in MiXCR, one entry per CDR3 protein. The sample holds some 670,000 distinct CDR3 sequences; 9% to 15% are singletons and the top ten take 15%. Material: PBMCs, obtained on the day of the yellow fever booster vaccination. The receptors come from a man under 40 who received the YFV17D yellow fever vaccine.

This clonotype was observed a few times. V is TRBV27 and J is TRBJ2-7, with TRBD1 identical over 9 bases. CDR1 MNHEY and CDR2 SMNVEV come from the germline V gene (reference sequence). V trimming: 1 base; J trimming: 10 bases; junction bases outside the gene matches: 8. The CDR3 spans 14 residues. In DNA, the CDR3 is TGTGCCAGCAGTTTATTGGACAGGGGATCGTATCAGTACTTC. Translation: CASSLLDRGSYQYF.

The V call is TRBV10-3, the J call TRBJ2-1; TRBD2 agrees at 13 bases. Germline V gene lookup returns CDR1 ENHRY and CDR2 SYGVKD. V was pared by 2 bases and J by 4 bases, with 2 bases of the junction left unmatched. The CDR3 is 16 amino acids. CDR3 loop: CAISERGLAGYNEQFF. Here the CDR3 DNA reads TGTGCCATCAGTGAGAGGGGACTAGCGGGGTACAATGAGCAGTTCTTC.

This clonotype was detected many times. The V call is TRBV28, the J call TRBJ2-7, with a possible D match to TRBD2 (5 bases). V was trimmed by 5 bases and J by 2 bases, leaving 10 bases between them. Germline CDR1 is MDHEN and CDR2 is SYDVKM. CDR3 size: 13 residues. The CDR3 DNA reads TGTGCCAGCAGTGCGCCACTAGCCTACGAGCAGTACTTC. This codes for CASSAPLAYEQYF. The variable domain in full, completed from reference TRBV28 and TRBJ2-7, reads DVKVTQSSRYLVKRTGEKVFLECVQDMDHENMFWYRQDPGLGLRLIYFSYDVKMKEKGDIPEGYSVSREKKERFSLILESASTNQTSMYLCASSAPLAYEQYFGPGTRLTVT.

J is TRBJ2-7 and V is TRBV19, with 11 bases aligning to TRBD1. CDR1 and CDR2 (germline): LNHDA, SQIVND (reference sequence). Trimming took 2 bases from V and 0 from J; bases not matched to a gene: 9. CDR3 size: 18 residues. The DNA for the CDR3 is TGTGCCAGTAGTATACTTGGACAGGGGGCTTCCCGCTCCTACGAGCAGTACTTC. Protein product: CASSILGQGASRSYEQYF.

V is TRBV20-1 and J is TRBJ2-3, with D tentatively TRBD2 (6 bases). The germline V gene encodes CDR1 DFQATT and CDR2 SNEGSKA (reference sequence). This CDR3 comprises 15 residues. Trimming shortened V by 2 bases and J by 4 bases, and 16 bases separated the two germline ends. CDR3 in DNA: TGCAGTGCTAGAAGCCCGGCTAGCGCACCAGATACGCAGTATTTT. This translates into CSARSPASAPDTQYF.

V and J are TRBV5-4 and TRBJ1-6; 7 bases agree with TRBD1. CDR1 and CDR2 from the germline V gene are SGHNT and YYREEE (reference sequence). This CDR3 spans 15 amino acids. V trimming: 0 bases; J trimming: 5 bases; junction bases outside the gene matches: 2. The CDR3 sequence: CASSLGRGDNSPLHF. CDR3 sequence (DNA): TGTGCCAGCAGCTTGGGCAGGGGGGATAATTCACCCCTCCACTTT.

This clonotype occurred a few times. The chain recombines TRBV6-5 with TRBJ2-7, with unresolved D. The CDR3 spans 14 residues. Germline CDR1 is MNHEY and CDR2 is SVGAGI. Trimming left V 2 bases short and J 5 bases short, with 13 bases between. The CDR3 DNA reads as TGTGCCAGCAGTTACCCGAGCCCATCGAACGAGCAGTACTTC. Translated, it gives CASSYPSPSNEQYF.

This clonotype turned up a few times. The chain joins TRBV24-1 to TRBJ2-1, with 8 bases lining up with TRBD2. The CDR3 is 16 residues long. Trimming at V came to 4 bases and at J to 2 bases, leaving 6 bases not matched to a gene. The V gene's germline CDR1 is KGHDR and CDR2 SFDVKD. CDR3 sequence: CATSDRPGGPYNEQFF. The CDR3 nucleotides read TGTGCCACCAGTGACCGCCCGGGGGGGCCCTACAATGAGCAGTTCTTC.

V usage is TRBV5-5 and J usage is TRBJ2-3, with no clear D. The V and J ends lost 2 bases and 3 bases respectively, with 13 bases between them. This CDR3 spans 15 amino acids. The V gene's germline CDR1 is SGHKS and CDR2 YYEKEE (reference sequence). DNA for the CDR3: TGTGCCAGCAGCTTAATTCCGGGCTCGACAGATACGCAGTATTTT. It codes for CASSLIPGSTDTQYF.

V usage is TRBV20-1 and J usage is TRBJ2-7; no firm D call. Germline V gives CDR1 DFQATT, CDR2 SNEGSKA (reference sequence). Trimming shortened V by 6 bases and J by 4 bases, and 10 bases separated the two germline ends. The CDR3 totals 11 residues. As DNA, the CDR3 is TGCAGTGCAAAAGGACGTTACGAGCAGTACTTC. Protein product: CSAKGRYEQYF.

This clonotype was counted ten times or more. The CDR3 loop is CASRTGETQYF. DNA of the CDR3: TGTGCCAGCAGAACGGGAGAGACCCAGTACTTC. The chain combines TRBV27 with TRBJ2-5, with D uncertain. The V and J ends lost 6 bases and 4 bases respectively, with 6 bases between them. Germline CDR1 MNHEY, CDR2 SMNVEV (reference sequence). CDR3 length: 11 amino acids.

This clonotype was recorded a few times. DNA of the CDR3: TGTGCCAGCTCACCATGGACAGGGATTACAGATACGCAGTATTTT. This encodes CASSPWTGITDTQYF. V gene TRBV18 combines with J gene TRBJ2-3; 8 bases are shared with TRBD1. CDR3 length: 15 residues. J was trimmed by 3 bases and V by 2 bases; bases with no gene match: 4. Germline-derived CDR1 and CDR2 are KGHSH and LQKENI.

The chain uses TRBV27 and TRBJ2-3, with D possibly matching TRBD2 (5 bases). Looked up from germline, CDR1 is MNHEY and CDR2 is SMNVEV (reference sequence). Trimming removed 0 bases from V and 0 bases from J, with 10 bases in between. The CDR3 has 16 residues. The CDR3 DNA reads as TGTGCCAGCAGTTTATCCGACTATTCTAGCACAGATACGCAGTATTTT. The encoded protein is CASSLSDYSSTDTQYF.